The rows below give T cell receptor beta chains drawn from one sample of a study of regulatory T cells in long-lasting Graves disease. TCRdb re-called the multiplex PCR reads through MiXCR, storing one row per CDR3 protein. The sample shows 360,000 or so distinct CDR3 sequences, roughly 24% of them seen only once. This material consisted of peripheral blood mononuclear cells (PBMCs), taken when the disease was refractory, from a patient treated with antithyroid drugs. These receptors were taken from a woman aged 40 to 50 with Graves disease. The CDR3 runs from the conserved cysteine through the conserved F or W.

v_call cdr3_aa
TRBV28 CASSFNYRGAGEKLFF
TRBV29-1 CSVAGKAGELFF
TRBV4-1 CASSQEFGPRKLFF
TRBV13 CASSSSGHPNEKLFF
TRBV7-8 CASSSNRDTTYEQYF
TRBV11-2 CASSRYRGSPYEQYF
TRBV6-1 CASRRQGAKNEQYF
TRBV20-1 CSARGGPPVDGYTF
TRBV20-1 CSANRGTGELFF
TRBV10-3 CAIKDGAGLLSGNTIYF
TRBV7-2 CASSFRGSTEAFF
TRBV7-9 CASSWPSGEKLFF
TRBV4-1 CASSPTGTSGRGGRDGELFF
TRBV7-9 CASSFRLAGGETQYF
TRBV9 CASSEWGGNTEAFF
TRBV7-9 CASSLVPRGMNTEAFF
TRBV7-2 CASSLAPLTKVGNQPQHF
TRBV10-3 CAISETGTGAFGAFF
TRBV7-3 CVSSLRGRGTQYF
TRBV19 CASTLGDQPQHF
TRBV12-3/TRBV12-4 CASSISPRTGELFF
TRBV28 CASSPPVGYNEQFF
TRBV13 CASSLQGARVSGTSGRPSYEQYF
TRBV19 CASSNSLGSEAFF
TRBV12-3/TRBV12-4 CASSLVGQPLGGYGYTF
TRBV7-2 CASSPSDRAGEAFF
TRBV10-2 CASSWTGENQQYF
TRBV24-1 CATSTARNQPQHF
TRBV11-2 CASSPPGRSSYEQYF
TRBV6-2/TRBV6-3 CASSYSTSGRGNEQFF
TRBV29-1 CSVRGGTGDSGANVLTF
TRBV10-3 CAISHKDEGPLHF
TRBV7-3 CASSSVQGGEAFF
TRBV25-1 CASSELGVDSPLHF
TRBV19 CASSFDRGRDYGYTF
TRBV25-1 CASSAIYNSPLHF
TRBV7-9 CASEDRGKKAGELFF
TRBV12-3/TRBV12-4 CASSLDLDEQYF
TRBV6-2/TRBV6-3 CASSAGANSYNEQFF
TRBV28 CATGAGGLTDTQYF
TRBV2 CASMMGGAYEQYF
TRBV28 CASFSNYGYTF
TRBV7-6 CASSARDGLSNTGELFF
TRBV28 CASRGTDRLSYEQYF
TRBV20-1 CSARLAGAYEQFF
TRBV20-1 CSASPRATGTDTQYF
TRBV29-1 CSVEGQESGYTF
TRBV29-1 CSGDDNPGEQYF
TRBV27 CASRMNRASNYGYTF
TRBV20-1 CSASLLAGTEAFF
TRBV18 CASSPPDRVGQPQHF
TRBV20-1 CSAMWIPWGFTDTQYF
TRBV28 CASSVSGSLYEQYF
TRBV5-4 CASSLEVNTGELFF
TRBV28 CASSFRDRPREQYF
TRBV10-3 CAISEFPNGAYEQYF
TRBV5-5 CASSFPGTYYEQYF
TRBV5-6 CASSRDRGLGTGELFF
TRBV28 CASSLAALGTGNQPQHF
TRBV6-1 CASTLISGTGVNQPQHF